The 12 T cell receptor beta chains listed next were all sequenced from one sample in a study of vaccination effects on CD4 cells after COVID-19. Ahead of sequencing, the ViraFEST assay grew antigen-specific CD4+ T cells using viral peptide pools. Following an approximately 9-day culture, CD4+ T cells were purified. Documented for the person is a PCR-confirmed SARS-CoV-2 infection occurring between March and December 2020. These TCRs' antigens remain unknown. Here immunoSEQ multiplex PCR was the method, and the copy in TCRdb shows in-frame clones only, minus some. The data show tens of thousands of clones, approximately 79% seen once. The sequenced sample was CD4+ T cells from PBMCs cultured with SARS-CoV-2 spike peptides, obtained before COVID-19 vaccination. The receptor set was obtained from a human donor who had a prior SARS-CoV-2 infection.

The CDR3: CASSLARQWEQYF. CDR3 DNA: TGTGCCAGCAGCTTAGCGCGGCAGTGGGAGCAGTACTTC. This chain links TRBV7-2 with TRBJ2-7; D is unclear. The CDR3 covers 13 residues. In germline, CDR1 is SGHTA, CDR2 FQGNSA. Trimming took 0 bases from V and 7 from J, leaving 10 bases between them.

V gene TRBV4-3 combines with J gene TRBJ2-6, with D unclear. The V end lost 0 bases, the J end lost 2 bases, and 5 bases lay between the germline ends. Germline V gene lookup returns CDR1 LGHNA and CDR2 YSLEER. The CDR3 length is 15 residues. CDR3 coding DNA: TGCGCCAGCAGCCAAGAAAGGGCTGGGGCCAACGTCCTGACTTTC. Its translation: CASSQERAGANVLTF.

This clone has just a few counts. This chain joins TRBV7-9 and TRBJ1-5; D not resolved. Germline CDR1 reads SEHNR; CDR2 reads FQNEAQ (reference sequence). The CDR3 covers 12 residues. The ends were cut back, 1 base at V and 6 bases at J, with 4 bases in the middle. CDR3 region: CASSLDTQPQHF. DNA of the CDR3: TGTGCCAGCAGCTTAGACACTCAGCCCCAGCATTTT.

This chain connects TRBV19 to TRBJ2-1; possible D gene TRBD1, 6 bases. Trimming removed 6 bases at V and 6 bases at J, with 15 bases between. The CDR3 loop spans 14 amino acids. CDR1 LNHDA and CDR2 SQIVND come from the germline V gene (reference sequence). This chain's CDR3 is CASRYRVSFNEQFF. The CDR3 bases are TGTGCCAGTAGGTACAGGGTGTCTTTCAATGAGCAGTTCTTC.

The chain combines TRBV18 with TRBJ2-7, with TRBD2 as a possible D gene (5 bases). Trimming cost V 6 bases and J 2 bases, with 11 bases left between them. This CDR3 has 13 residues. Germline lookup yields CDR1 KGHSH and CDR2 LQKENI. CDR3 DNA sequence: TGTGCCAGCTCCGGGATATCCCCCTACGAGCAGTACTTC. Translating gives CASSGISPYEQYF.

The rearrangement joins TRBV7-3 to TRBJ2-1, with 8 positions matching TRBD1. Germline CDR1 and CDR2: SGHTA and FQGTGA. J was trimmed by 8 bases and V by 5 bases; bases with no gene match: 5. CDR3 length equals 13 residues. CDR3 in DNA: TGTGCCAGCAGCCCACAGGGGGGCCATGAGCAGTTCTTC. It encodes CASSPQGGHEQFF.

The chain recombines TRBV5-4 with TRBJ2-5; the match to TRBD2 covers 10 bases. CDR1 is SGHNT and CDR2 is YYREEE in the germline V gene (reference sequence). The CDR3 contains 16 residues. V shed 1 base, J shed 5 bases, and the junction held 8 bases outside the gene matches. The CDR3 nucleotides are TGTGCCAGCAGCTTGAGGCTAGCGGGGGATTGGGAGACCCAGTACTTC. Translated, it gives CASSLRLAGDWETQYF. The entire variable domain, with the rest obtained from reference TRBV5-4 and TRBJ2-5, is as follows: ETGVTQSPTHLIKTRGQQVTLRCSSQSGHNTVSWYQQALGQGPQFIFQYYREEENGRGNFPPRFSGLQFPNYSSELNVNALELDDSALYLCASSLRLAGDWETQYFGPGTRLLVL.

The V call is TRBV5-6, the J call TRBJ2-1; D tentatively fits TRBD1 or TRBD2 (6 bases each). The CDR3 covers 16 residues. The ends were cut back, 0 bases at V and 5 bases at J, with 15 bases in the middle. CDR1 is SGHDT and CDR2 is YYEEEE in the germline V gene. As DNA, the CDR3 is TGTGCCAGCAGCTTGGGGTTACAGGGAGGAAACAATGAGCAGTTCTTC. Translated: CASSLGLQGGNNEQFF.

The chain employs TRBV6-5 and TRBJ1-2; no definite D call. V was clipped by 5 bases and J by 8 bases, with 12 bases between them. The CDR3 contains 12 residues. Germline lookup yields CDR1 MNHEY and CDR2 SVGAGI. The CDR3 protein is CASSPGLWGYTF. The CDR3 region has the DNA TGTGCCAGCAGTCCTGGACTGTGGGGCTACACCTTC.

CDR3 coding DNA: TGTGCCAGCAGCACCTTTGGGACAGCCAACACCGGGGAGCTGTTTTTT. Translating gives CASSTFGTANTGELFF. This chain links TRBV5-6 with TRBJ2-2; 7 bases are shared with TRBD1. The CDR3 consists of 16 residues. The J segment lost 2 bases and the V segment lost 4 bases, leaving 8 bases of the junction unmatched. Germline-derived CDR1 and CDR2 are SGHDT and YYEEEE.

This clone was seen more than once but under ten times. The chain employs TRBV5-4 and TRBJ1-2; D call uncertain. Germline V gene data show CDR1 as SGHNT and CDR2 as YYREEE (reference sequence). The CDR3 loop spans 15 amino acids. Trimming took off 0 bases at V and 2 bases at J, with 11 bases between the two ends. This CDR3 is CASSLAKEGNYGYTF. CDR3 DNA: TGTGCCAGCAGCTTGGCCAAGGAGGGAAACTATGGCTACACCTTC.

The J gene is TRBJ2-7, the V gene TRBV19; the D call may be TRBD1 or TRBD2 (5 bases each). V was clipped by 4 bases and J by 1 base, with 14 bases between them. CDR3 length equals 15 residues. The V gene's germline CDR1 is LNHDA and CDR2 SQIVND (reference sequence). In DNA, the CDR3 is TGTGCCAGTAGTACCCTCCGGGACGCTTCCTACGAGCAGTACTTC. It codes for CASSTLRDASYEQYF.